Following are 9 T cell receptor beta chains from one sample sequenced in a study of cytomegalovirus exposure and HLA in healthy donors (dated 2017 in TCRdb). The library relied on the immunoSEQ multiplex PCR assay. Not all clones reach the TCRdb copy of this immuneACCESS table, which keeps in-frame sequences only. Checked studies attribute under half of the gap to unresolved V genes and leave the rest unexplained. The table for this sample lists some 230,000 clones; about 90% of them were counted only once. 0.8% to 1.2% of the sample belongs to the ten largest clones. Sequencing input: PBMCs. All receptors derive from a woman in her late teens or twenties in good health and CMV-seronegative.

V and J are TRBV18 and TRBJ1-5; no clear D. The ends were cut back, 6 bases at V and 3 bases at J, with 9 bases in the middle. The CDR3 covers 13 residues. Germline V gene lookup returns CDR1 KGHSH and CDR2 LQKENI. The CDR3 region is CASSGQHNQPQHF. The CDR3, as DNA: TGTGCCAGCTCTGGGCAGCACAATCAGCCCCAGCATTTT.

With respect to this clone: This sample includes further DNA sequences coding for the same CDR3. V gene TRBV29-1 combines with J gene TRBJ2-5; tentatively, D is TRBD1 (5 bases). V was shortened by 5 bases and J by 1 base, with 8 bases between the two germline ends. CDR3 length equals 12 residues. Germline CDR1 SQVTM, CDR2 ANQGSEA. The CDR3 region has the DNA TGCAGCGTTTCGCAGGGCCAAGAGACCCAGTACTTC. Translated: CSVSQGQETQYF.

The V and J genes are TRBV7-9 and TRBJ2-1, with no clear D. The CDR3 extends over 14 amino acids. V lost 3 bases and J 9 bases, leaving 15 bases between the germline ends. Germline CDR1 SEHNR, CDR2 FQNEAQ (reference sequence). CDR3 coding DNA: TGTGCCAGCAGCTTTCCAGGATTAGAGAGTGAGCAGTTCTTC. It specifies CASSFPGLESEQFF.

The chain joins TRBV5-8 to TRBJ2-7; D is unclear. Germline assignment: CDR1 SGHTS and CDR2 YDEGEE. The V end was cut by 4 bases, the J end by 4 bases, with 18 bases between. The CDR3 extends over 15 amino acids. The DNA of the CDR3 is TGTGCCAGCAGCCTTAGACGCGGTGCGGATTACGAGCAGTACTTC. Protein: CASSLRRGADYEQYF.

This clone was seen just once. The V call is TRBV5-8, the J call TRBJ1-2, with 9 bases identical to TRBD1. This CDR3 is 13 amino acids long. Trimming removed 6 bases from V and 8 bases from J; junction bases left unmatched: 8. Germline CDR1 is SGHTS and CDR2 is YDEGEE. The CDR3 spells CASNLGTGRGYTF. For the CDR3, the DNA is TGTGCCAGCAATTTGGGGACAGGGAGAGGCTACACCTTC. Supplemented by reference TRBV5-8 and TRBJ1-2, the full variable domain reads EAGVTQSPTHLIKTRGQQATLRCSPISGHTSVYWYQQALGLGLQFLLWYDEGEERNRGNFPPRFSGRQFPNYSSELNVNALELEDSALYLCASNLGTGRGYTFGSGTRLTVV.

This clone appeared a single time. The chain combines TRBV2 with TRBJ2-7; D possibly corresponds to TRBD1 (5 bases). The CDR3 runs 13 residues. The V gene lost 11 bases and the J gene lost 5 bases, with 19 bases spanning the gap. The germline gives CDR1 SNHLY, CDR2 FYNNEI. The CDR3, as DNA: TGTGCCTGGACGAGGAAGGGGCAGGACGAGCAGTACTTC. This codes for CAWTRKGQDEQYF.

The V call is TRBV5-6, the J call TRBJ2-4; D perhaps matches TRBD1 (5 bases). V was trimmed by 2 bases and J by 8 bases, leaving 23 bases between them. CDR3 length: 17 amino acids. Per the germline V gene, CDR1 is SGHDT and CDR2 is YYEEEE. CDR3 sequence: CASSFLQLGPLRDIQYF. The CDR3 nucleotides read TGTGCCAGCAGCTTCCTTCAATTAGGCCCTCTCAGGGACATTCAGTACTTC. Looking up the rest from reference TRBV5-6 and TRBJ2-4 gives the full variable domain: DAGVTQSPTHLIKTRGQQVTLRCSPKSGHDTVSWYQQALGQGPQFIFQYYEEEERQRGNFPDRFSGHQFPNYSSELNVNALLLGDSALYLCASSFLQLGPLRDIQYFGAGTRLSVL.

The rearrangement joins TRBV18 to TRBJ1-4; 9 nucleotides align to TRBD1. Germline V gene sequence: CDR1 KGHSH, CDR2 LQKENI. The CDR3 is 19 residues long. V was pared by 6 bases and J by 0 bases, with 14 bases of the junction left unmatched. CDR3 protein: CASSLQGAFEVATNEKLFF. The CDR3 coding sequence is TGTGCCAGCTCCCTACAGGGGGCCTTTGAAGTTGCAACTAATGAAAAACTGTTTTTT. The variable domain in full, completed from reference TRBV18 and TRBJ1-4, reads NAGVMQNPRHLVRRRGQEARLRCSPMKGHSHVYWYRQLPEEGLKFMVYLQKENIIDESGMPKERFSAEFPKEGPSILRIQQVVRGDSAAYFCASSLQGAFEVATNEKLFFGSGTQLSVL.

V and J are TRBV27 and TRBJ2-1; D not certain. V dropped 4 bases and J dropped 8 bases, with 15 bases sitting between them. The CDR3 length is 14 residues. Germline CDR1 and CDR2: MNHEY and SMNVEV (reference sequence). CDR3 sequence reads: CASSSVGSRDEQFF. The CDR3, as DNA: TGTGCCAGCAGTTCCGTTGGAAGTCGGGATGAGCAGTTCTTC.